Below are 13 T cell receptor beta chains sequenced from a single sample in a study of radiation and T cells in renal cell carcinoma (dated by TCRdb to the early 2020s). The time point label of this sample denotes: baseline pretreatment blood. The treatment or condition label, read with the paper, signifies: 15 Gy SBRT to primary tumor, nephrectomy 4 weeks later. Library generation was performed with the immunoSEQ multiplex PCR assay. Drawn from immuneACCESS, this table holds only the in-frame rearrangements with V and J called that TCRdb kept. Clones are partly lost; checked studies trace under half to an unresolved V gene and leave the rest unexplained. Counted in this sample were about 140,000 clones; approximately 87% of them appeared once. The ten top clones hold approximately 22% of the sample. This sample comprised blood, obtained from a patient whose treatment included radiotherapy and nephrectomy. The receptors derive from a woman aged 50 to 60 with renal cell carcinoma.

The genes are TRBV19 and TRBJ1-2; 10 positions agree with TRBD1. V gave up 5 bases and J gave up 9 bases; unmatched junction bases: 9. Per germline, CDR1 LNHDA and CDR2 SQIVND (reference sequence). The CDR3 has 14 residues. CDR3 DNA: TGTGCCAGTAGTTCCGACCGGGACAGGGGTAGCTACACCTTC. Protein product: CASSSDRDRGSYTF.

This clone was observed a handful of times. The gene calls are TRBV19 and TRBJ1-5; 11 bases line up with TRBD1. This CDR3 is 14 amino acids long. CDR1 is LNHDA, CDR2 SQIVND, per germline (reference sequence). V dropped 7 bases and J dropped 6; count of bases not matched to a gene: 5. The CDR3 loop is CASTPGTGGQPQHF. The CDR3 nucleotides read TGTGCCAGTACCCCCGGGACAGGGGGTCAGCCCCAGCATTTT.

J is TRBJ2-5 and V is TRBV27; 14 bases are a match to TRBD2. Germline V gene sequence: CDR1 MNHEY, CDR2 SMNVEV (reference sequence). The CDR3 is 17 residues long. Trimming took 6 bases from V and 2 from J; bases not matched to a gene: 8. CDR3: CASREGLAGERQETQYF. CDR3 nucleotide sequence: TGTGCCAGCAGGGAGGGACTAGCGGGGGAAAGGCAAGAGACCCAGTACTTC.

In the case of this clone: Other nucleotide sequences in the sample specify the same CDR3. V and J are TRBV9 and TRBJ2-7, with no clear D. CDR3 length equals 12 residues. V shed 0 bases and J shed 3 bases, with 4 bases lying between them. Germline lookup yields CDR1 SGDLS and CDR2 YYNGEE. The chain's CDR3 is CASSVEGYEQYF. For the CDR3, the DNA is TGTGCCAGCAGCGTAGAAGGCTACGAGCAGTACTTC.

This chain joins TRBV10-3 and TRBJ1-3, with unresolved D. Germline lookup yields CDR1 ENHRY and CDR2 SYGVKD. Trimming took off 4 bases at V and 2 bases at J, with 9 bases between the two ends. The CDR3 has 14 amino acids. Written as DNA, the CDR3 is TGTGCCATCAGTGTCCACCCGGCTGGAAACACCATATATTTT. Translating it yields CAISVHPAGNTIYF.

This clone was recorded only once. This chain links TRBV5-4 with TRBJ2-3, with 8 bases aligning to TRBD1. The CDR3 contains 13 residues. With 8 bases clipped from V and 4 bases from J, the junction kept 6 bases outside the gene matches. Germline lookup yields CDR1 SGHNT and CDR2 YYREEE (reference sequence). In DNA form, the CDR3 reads TGTGCCAGGGCCCGACAGGGGTCAGATACGCAGTATTTT. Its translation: CARARQGSDTQYF.

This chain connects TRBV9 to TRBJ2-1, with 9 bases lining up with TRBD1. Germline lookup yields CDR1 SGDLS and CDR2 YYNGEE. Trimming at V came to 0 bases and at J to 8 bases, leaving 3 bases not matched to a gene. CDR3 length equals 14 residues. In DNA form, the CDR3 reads TGTGCCAGCAGCGTAGGGACAGGGGTCTATGAGCAGTTCTTC. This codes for CASSVGTGVYEQFF.

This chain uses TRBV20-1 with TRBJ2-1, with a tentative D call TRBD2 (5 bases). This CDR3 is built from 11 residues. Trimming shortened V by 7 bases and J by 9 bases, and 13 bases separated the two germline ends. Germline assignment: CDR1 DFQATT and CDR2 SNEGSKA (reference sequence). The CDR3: CSGGLGGEQFF. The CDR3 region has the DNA TGCAGTGGTGGCCTAGGAGGTGAGCAGTTCTTC.

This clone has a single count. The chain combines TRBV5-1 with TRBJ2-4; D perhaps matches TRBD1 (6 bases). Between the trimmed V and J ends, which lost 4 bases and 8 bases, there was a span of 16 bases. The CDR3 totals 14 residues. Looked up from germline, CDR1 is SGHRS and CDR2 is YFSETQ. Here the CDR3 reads CASSPRGDKDIQYF. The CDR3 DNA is TGCGCCAGCAGCCCCAGGGGTGATAAGGACATTCAGTACTTC.

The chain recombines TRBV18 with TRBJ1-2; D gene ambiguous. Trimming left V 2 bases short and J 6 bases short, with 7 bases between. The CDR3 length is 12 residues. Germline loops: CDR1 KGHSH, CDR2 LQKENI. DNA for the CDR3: TGTGCCAGCTCACCAGGGGAGGATGGCTACACCTTC. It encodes CASSPGEDGYTF.

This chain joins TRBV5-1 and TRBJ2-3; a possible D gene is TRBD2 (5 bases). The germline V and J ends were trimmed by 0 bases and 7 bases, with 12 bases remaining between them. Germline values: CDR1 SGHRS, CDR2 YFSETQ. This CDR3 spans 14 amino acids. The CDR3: CASSLEPGVNTQYF. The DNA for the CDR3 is TGCGCCAGCAGCTTGGAACCCGGGGTAAATACGCAGTATTTT.

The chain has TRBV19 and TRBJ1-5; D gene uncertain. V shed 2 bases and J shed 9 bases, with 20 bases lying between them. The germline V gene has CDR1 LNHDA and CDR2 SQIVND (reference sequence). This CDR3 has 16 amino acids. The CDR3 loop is CASSIKEAPSRWPQHF. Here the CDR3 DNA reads TGTGCCAGTAGTATAAAAGAGGCCCCGAGTCGTTGGCCCCAGCATTTT.

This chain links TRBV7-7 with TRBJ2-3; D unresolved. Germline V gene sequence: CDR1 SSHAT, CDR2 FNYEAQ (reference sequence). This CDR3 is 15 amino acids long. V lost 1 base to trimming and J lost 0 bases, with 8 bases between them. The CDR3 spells CASSLDTDSTDTQYF. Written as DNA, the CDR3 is TGTGCCAGCAGCTTAGATACAGATAGCACAGATACGCAGTATTTT. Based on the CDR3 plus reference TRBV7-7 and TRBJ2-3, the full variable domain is GAGVSQSPRYKVTKRGQDVTLRCDPISSHATLYWYQQALGQGPEFLTYFNYEAQPDKSGLPSDRFSAERPEGSISTLTIQRTEQRDSAMYRCASSLDTDSTDTQYFGPGTRLTVL.